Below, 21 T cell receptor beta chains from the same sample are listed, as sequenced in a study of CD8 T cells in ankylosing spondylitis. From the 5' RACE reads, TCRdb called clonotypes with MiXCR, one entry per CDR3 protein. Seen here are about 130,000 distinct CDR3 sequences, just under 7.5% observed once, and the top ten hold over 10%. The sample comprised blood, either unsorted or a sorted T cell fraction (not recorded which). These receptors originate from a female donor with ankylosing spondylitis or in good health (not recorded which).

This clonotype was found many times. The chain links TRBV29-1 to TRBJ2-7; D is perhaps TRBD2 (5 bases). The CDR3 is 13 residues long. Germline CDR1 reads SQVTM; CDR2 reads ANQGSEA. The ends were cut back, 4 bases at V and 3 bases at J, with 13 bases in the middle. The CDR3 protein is CSVAERDGYEQYF. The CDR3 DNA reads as TGCAGCGTTGCAGAACGGGATGGCTACGAGCAGTACTTC.

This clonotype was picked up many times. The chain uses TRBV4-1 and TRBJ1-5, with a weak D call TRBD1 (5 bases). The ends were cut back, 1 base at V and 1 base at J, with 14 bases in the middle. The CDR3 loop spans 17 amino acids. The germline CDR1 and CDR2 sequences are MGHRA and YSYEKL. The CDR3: CASSQGKLGTSNQPQHF. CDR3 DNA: TGCGCCAGCAGCCAAGGGAAATTGGGGACGAGCAATCAGCCCCAGCATTTT.

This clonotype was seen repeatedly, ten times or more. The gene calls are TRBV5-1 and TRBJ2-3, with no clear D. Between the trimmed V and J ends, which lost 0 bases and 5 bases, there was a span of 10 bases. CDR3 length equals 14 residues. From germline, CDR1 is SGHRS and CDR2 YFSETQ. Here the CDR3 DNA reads TGCGCCAGCAGCTTGGAATACTCCAAAGATACGCAGTATTTT. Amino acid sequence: CASSLEYSKDTQYF.

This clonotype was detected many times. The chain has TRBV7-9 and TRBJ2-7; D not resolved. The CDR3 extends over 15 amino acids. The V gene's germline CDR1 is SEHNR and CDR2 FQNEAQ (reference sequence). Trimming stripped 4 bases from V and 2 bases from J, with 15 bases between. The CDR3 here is CASSSVGRQTYEQYF. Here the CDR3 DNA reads TGTGCCAGCAGCTCCGTTGGCAGGCAAACCTACGAGCAGTACTTC.

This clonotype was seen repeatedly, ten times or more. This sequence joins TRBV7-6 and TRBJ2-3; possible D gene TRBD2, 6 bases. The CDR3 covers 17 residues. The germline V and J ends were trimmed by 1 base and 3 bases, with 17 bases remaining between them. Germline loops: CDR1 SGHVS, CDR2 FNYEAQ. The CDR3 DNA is TGTGCCAGCAGCTTAGGAGTTCCGGCGGGGCGGACAGATACGCAGTATTTT. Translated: CASSLGVPAGRTDTQYF.

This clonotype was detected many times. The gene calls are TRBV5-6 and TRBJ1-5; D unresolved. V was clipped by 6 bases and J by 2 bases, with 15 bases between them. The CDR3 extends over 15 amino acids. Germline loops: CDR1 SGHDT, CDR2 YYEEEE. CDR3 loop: CASTLRGSGNQPQHF. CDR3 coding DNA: TGTGCCAGCACCCTGCGGGGTTCGGGCAATCAGCCCCAGCATTTT.

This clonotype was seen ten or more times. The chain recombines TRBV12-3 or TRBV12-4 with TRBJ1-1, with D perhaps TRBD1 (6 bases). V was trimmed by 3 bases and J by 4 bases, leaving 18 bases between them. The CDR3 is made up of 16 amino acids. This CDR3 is CASSFTPGVFSTEAFF. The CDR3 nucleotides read TGTGCCAGCAGTTTTACCCCAGGGGTCTTTAGCACTGAAGCTTTCTTT.

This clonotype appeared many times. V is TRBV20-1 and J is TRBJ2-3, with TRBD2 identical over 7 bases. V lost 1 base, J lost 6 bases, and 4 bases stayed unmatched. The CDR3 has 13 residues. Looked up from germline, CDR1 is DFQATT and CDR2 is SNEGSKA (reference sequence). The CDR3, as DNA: TGCAGTGCTAGAGCCCCCGGGGGGGATACGCAGTATTTT. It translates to CSARAPGGDTQYF.

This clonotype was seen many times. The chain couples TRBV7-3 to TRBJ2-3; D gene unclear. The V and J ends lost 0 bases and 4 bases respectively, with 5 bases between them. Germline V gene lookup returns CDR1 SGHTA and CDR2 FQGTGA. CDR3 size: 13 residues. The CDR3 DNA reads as TGTGCCAGCAGCTTAACTGGCTCAGATACGCAGTATTTT. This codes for CASSLTGSDTQYF. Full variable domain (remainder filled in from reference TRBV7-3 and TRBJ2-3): GAGVSQTPSNKVTEKGKYVELRCDPISGHTALYWYRQSLGQGPEFLIYFQGTGAADDSGLPNDRFFAVRPEGSVSTLKIQRTERGDSAVYLCASSLTGSDTQYFGPGTRLTVL.

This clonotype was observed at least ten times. CDR3 sequence reads: CSARSPGPTWGYNEQFF. DNA of the CDR3: TGCAGTGCTAGGAGCCCGGGTCCAACATGGGGCTACAATGAGCAGTTCTTC. J is TRBJ2-1 and V is TRBV20-1; D uncertain. V was shortened by 3 bases and J by 3 bases, with 21 bases between the two germline ends. The CDR3 covers 17 residues. From germline, CDR1 is DFQATT and CDR2 SNEGSKA (reference sequence).

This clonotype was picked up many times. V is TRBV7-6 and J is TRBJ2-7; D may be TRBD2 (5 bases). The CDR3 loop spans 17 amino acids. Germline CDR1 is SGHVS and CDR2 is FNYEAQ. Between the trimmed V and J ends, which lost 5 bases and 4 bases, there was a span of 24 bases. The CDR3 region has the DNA TGTGCCAGCAGCCCCTTCTTGGGCGGAGGAGCGACATACGAGCAGTACTTC. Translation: CASSPFLGGGATYEQYF.

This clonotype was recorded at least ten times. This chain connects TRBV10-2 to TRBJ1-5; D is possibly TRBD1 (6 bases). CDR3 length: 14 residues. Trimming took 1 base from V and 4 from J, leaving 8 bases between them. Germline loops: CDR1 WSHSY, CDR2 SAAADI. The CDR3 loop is CASSELQGNQPQHF. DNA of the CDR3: TGCGCCAGCAGTGAGTTACAGGGTAATCAGCCCCAGCATTTT.

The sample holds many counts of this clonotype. CDR3 DNA: TGTGCCAGCAGTTCCACAGGGGACACCGGGGAGCTGTTTTTT. Its translation: CASSSTGDTGELFF. The chain carries TRBV12-3 or TRBV12-4 and TRBJ2-2; 7 bases agree with TRBD1. V lost 4 bases to trimming and J lost 3 bases; unmatched junction nucleotides: 2. The CDR3 is 14 amino acids.

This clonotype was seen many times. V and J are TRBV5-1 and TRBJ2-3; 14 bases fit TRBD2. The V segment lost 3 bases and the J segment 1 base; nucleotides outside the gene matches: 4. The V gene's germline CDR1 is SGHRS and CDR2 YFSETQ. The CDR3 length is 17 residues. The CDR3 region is CASSSRTSGGRTDTQYF. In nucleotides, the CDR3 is TGCGCCAGCAGCTCTAGGACTAGCGGGGGGCGCACAGATACGCAGTATTTT.

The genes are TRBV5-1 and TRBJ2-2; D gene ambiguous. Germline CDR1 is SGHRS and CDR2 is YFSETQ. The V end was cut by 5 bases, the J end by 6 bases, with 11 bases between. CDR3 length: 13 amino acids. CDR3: CASSLGRSGELFF. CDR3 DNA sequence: TGCGCCAGCAGTCTGGGCCGCTCCGGGGAGCTGTTTTTT. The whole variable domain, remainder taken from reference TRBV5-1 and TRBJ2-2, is KAGVTQTPRYLIKTRGQQVTLSCSPISGHRSVSWYQQTPGQGLQFLFEYFSETQRNKGNFPGRFSGRQFSNSRSEMNVSTLELGDSALYLCASSLGRSGELFFGEGSRLTVL.

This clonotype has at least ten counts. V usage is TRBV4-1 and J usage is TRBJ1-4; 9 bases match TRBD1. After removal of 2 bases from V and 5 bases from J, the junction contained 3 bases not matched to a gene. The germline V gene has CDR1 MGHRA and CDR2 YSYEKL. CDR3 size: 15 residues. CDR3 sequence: CASSQSGTGNEKLFF. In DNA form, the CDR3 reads TGCGCCAGCAGCCAATCAGGGACAGGGAATGAAAAACTGTTTTTT.

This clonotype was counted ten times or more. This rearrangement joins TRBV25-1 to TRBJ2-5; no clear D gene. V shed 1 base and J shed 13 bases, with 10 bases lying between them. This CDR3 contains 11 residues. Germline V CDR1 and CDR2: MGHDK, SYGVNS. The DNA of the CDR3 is TGTGCCAGCAGTGAATGGGGTGTACCGTACTTC. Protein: CASSEWGVPYF.

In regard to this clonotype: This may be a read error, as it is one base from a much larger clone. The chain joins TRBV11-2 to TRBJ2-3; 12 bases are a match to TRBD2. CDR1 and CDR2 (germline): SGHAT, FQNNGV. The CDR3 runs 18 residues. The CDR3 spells CASSLVSTSGGSTDTRYF. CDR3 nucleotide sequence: TGTGCCAGCAGCTTAGTATCTACTAGCGGGGGGTCCACAGATACGCGGTATTTT.

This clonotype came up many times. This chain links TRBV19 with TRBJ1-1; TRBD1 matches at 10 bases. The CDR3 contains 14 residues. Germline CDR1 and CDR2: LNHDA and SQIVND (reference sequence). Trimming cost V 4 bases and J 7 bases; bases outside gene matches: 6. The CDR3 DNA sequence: TGTGCCAGTAGTACGACAGGGGGCGTGGGTGAAGCTTTCTTT. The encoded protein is CASSTTGGVGEAFF.

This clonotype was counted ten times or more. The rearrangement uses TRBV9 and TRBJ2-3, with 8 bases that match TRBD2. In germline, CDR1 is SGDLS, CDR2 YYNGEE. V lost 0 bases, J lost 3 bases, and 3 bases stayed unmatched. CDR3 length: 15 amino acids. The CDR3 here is CASSVGPGGTDTQYF. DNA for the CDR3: TGTGCCAGCAGCGTAGGGCCGGGGGGGACAGATACGCAGTATTTT. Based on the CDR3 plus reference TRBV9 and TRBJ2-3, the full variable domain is DSGVTQTPKHLITATGQRVTLRCSPRSGDLSVYWYQQSLDQGLQFLIQYYNGEERAKGNILERFSAQQFPDLHSELNLSSLELGDSALYFCASSVGPGGTDTQYFGPGTRLTVL.

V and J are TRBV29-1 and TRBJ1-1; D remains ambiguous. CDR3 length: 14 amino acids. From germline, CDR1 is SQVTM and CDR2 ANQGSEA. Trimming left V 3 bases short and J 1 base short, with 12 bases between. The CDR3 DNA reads TGCAGCGTTGATGAGGCAGTTAAGAACACTGAAGCTTTCTTT. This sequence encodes CSVDEAVKNTEAFF.